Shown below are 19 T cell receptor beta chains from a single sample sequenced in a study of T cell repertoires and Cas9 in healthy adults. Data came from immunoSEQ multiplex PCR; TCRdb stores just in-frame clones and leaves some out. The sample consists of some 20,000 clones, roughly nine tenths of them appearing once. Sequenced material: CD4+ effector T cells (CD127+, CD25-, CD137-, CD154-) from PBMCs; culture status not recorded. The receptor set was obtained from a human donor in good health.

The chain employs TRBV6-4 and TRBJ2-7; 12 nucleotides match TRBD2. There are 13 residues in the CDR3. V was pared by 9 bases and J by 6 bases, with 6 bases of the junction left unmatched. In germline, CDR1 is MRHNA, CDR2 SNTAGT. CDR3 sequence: CARGLAGAGEQYF. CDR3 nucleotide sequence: TGTGCCAGGGGACTAGCGGGCGCGGGCGAGCAGTACTTC.

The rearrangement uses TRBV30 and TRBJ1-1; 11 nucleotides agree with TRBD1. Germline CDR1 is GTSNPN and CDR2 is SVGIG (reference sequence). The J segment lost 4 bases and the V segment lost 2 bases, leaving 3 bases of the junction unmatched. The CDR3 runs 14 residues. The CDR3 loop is CAWSRGTGGTEAFF. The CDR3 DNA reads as TGTGCCTGGAGTAGGGGGACAGGGGGCACTGAAGCTTTCTTT.

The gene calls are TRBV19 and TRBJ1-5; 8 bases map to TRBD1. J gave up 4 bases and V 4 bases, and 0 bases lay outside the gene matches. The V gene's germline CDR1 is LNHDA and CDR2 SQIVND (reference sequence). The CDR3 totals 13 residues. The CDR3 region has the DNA TGTGCCAGTAGTAGGGACAGGAATCAGCCCCAGCATTTT. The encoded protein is CASSRDRNQPQHF.

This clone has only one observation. The CDR3 spells CASSYTVGKGQPQHF. In DNA, the CDR3 is TGTGCCAGCAGCTATACGGTGGGGAAAGGTCAGCCCCAGCATTTT. V gene TRBV7-2 combines with J gene TRBJ1-5, with D unclear. V lost 4 bases to trimming and J lost 6 bases, with 16 bases between them. The CDR3 is 15 amino acids. Germline V gene lookup returns CDR1 SGHTA and CDR2 FQGNSA.

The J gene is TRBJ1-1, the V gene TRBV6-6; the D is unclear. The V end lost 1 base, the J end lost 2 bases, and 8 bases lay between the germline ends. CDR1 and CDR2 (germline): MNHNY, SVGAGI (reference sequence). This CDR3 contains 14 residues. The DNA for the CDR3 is TGTGCCAGCAGTTACTGGACGGACAACACTGAAGCTTTCTTT. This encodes CASSYWTDNTEAFF.

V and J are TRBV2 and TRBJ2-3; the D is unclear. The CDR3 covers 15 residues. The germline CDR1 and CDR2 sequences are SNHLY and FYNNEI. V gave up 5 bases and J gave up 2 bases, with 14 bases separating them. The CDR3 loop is CASSPRLVNTDTQYF. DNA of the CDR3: TGTGCCAGCAGTCCCCGTCTGGTAAACACAGATACGCAGTATTTT.

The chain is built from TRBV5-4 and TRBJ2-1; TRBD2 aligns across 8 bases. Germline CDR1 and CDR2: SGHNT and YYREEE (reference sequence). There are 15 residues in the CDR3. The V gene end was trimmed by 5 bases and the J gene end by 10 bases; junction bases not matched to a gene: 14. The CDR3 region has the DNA TGTGCCAGCAGTCCCCGGGGGGGAATGGCCGTCGAGCAGTTCTTC. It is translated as CASSPRGGMAVEQFF.

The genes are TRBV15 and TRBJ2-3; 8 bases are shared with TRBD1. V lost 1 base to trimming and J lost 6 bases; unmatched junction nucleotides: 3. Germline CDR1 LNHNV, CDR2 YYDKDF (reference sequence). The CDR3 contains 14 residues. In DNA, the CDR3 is TGTGCCACCAGCAGAGGACAGGGGTCTGATACGCAGTATTTT. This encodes CATSRGQGSDTQYF.

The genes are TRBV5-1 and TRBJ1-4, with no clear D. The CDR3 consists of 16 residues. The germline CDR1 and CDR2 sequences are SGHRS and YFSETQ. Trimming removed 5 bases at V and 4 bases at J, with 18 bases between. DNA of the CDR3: TGCGCCAGCAGTCCTTTCCCGGGAGCTCATAATGAAAAACTGTTTTTT. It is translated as CASSPFPGAHNEKLFF.

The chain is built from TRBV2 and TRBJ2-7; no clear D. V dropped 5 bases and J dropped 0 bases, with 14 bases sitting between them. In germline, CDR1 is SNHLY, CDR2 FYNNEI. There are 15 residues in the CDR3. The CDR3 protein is CASSRDVPSSYEQYF. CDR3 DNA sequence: TGTGCCAGCAGTAGAGACGTGCCGAGCTCCTACGAGCAGTACTTC. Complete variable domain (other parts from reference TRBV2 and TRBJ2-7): EPEVTQTPSHQVTQMGQEVILRCVPISNHLYFYWYRQILGQKVEFLVSFYNNEISEKSEIFDDQFSVERPDGSNFTLKIRSTKLEDSAMYFCASSRDVPSSYEQYFGPGTRLTVT.

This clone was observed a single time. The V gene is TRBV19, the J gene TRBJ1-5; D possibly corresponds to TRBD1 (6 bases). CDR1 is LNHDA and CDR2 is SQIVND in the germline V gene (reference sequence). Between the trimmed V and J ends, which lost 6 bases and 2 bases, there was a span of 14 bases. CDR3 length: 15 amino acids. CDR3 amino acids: CASRPNRVGNQPQHF. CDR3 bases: TGTGCCAGTAGACCTAACAGGGTTGGCAATCAGCCCCAGCATTTT. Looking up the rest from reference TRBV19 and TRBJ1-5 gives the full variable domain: DGGITQSPKYLFRKEGQNVTLSCEQNLNHDAMYWYRQDPGQGLRLIYYSQIVNDFQKGDIAEGYSVSREKKESFPLTVTSAQKNPTAFYLCASRPNRVGNQPQHFGDGTRLSIL.

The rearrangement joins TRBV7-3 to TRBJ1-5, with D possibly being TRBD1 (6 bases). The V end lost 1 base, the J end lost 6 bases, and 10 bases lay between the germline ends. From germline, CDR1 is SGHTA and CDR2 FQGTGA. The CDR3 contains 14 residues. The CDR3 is CASSLSGGVQPQHF. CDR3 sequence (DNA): TGTGCCAGCAGCTTAAGCGGGGGCGTTCAGCCCCAGCATTTT. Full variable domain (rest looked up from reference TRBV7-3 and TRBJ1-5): GAGVSQTPSNKVTEKGKYVELRCDPISGHTALYWYRQSLGQGPEFLIYFQGTGAADDSGLPNDRFFAVRPEGSVSTLKIQRTERGDSAVYLCASSLSGGVQPQHFGDGTRLSIL.

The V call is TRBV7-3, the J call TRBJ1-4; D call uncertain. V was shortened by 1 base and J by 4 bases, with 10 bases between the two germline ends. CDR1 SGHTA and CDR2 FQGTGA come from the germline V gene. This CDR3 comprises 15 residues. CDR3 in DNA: TGTGCCAGCAGCTTAAGGTACAGAAATAATGAAAAACTGTTTTTT. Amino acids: CASSLRYRNNEKLFF.

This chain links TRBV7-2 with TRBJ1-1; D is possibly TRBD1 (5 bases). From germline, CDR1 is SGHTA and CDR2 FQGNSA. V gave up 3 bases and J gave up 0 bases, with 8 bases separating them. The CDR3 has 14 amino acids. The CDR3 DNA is TGTGCCAGCAGCTTGCAGGGCATGAACACTGAAGCTTTCTTT. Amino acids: CASSLQGMNTEAFF.

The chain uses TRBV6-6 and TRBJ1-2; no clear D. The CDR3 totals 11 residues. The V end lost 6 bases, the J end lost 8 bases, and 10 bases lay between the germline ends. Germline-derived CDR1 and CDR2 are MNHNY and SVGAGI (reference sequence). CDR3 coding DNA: TGTGCCAGCAGCCCGGTGGAGGGCTACACCTTC. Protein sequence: CASSPVEGYTF.

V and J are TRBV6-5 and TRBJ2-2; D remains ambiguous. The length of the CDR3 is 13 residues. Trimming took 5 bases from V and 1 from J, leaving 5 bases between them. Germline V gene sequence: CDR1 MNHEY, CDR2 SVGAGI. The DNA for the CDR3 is TGTGCCAGCAGTCACCAGAACACCGGGGAGCTGTTTTTT. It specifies CASSHQNTGELFF.

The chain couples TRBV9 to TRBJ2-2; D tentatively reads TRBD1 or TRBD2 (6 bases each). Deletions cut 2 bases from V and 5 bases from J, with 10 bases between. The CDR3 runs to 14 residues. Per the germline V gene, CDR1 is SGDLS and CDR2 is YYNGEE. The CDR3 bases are TGTGCCAGCAGCGTGGGGGGCCAAACCGGGGAGCTGTTTTTT. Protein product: CASSVGGQTGELFF.

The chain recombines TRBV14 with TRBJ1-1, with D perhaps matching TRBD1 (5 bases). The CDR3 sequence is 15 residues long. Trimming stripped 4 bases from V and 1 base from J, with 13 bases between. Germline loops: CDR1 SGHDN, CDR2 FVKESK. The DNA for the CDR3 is TGTGCCAGCAGCCGATGGGGTAGGGGGAACACTGAAGCTTTCTTT. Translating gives CASSRWGRGNTEAFF.

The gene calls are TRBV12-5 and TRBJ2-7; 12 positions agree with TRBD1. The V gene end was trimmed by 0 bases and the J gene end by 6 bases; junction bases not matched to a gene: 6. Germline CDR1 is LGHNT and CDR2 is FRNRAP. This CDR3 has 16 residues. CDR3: CASGLVLGDRGLEQYF. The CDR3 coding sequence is TGTGCTAGTGGTTTGGTACTTGGGGACAGGGGGCTCGAGCAGTACTTC.